Below are 2 T cell receptor beta chains sequenced from a single sample in a study of cytomegalovirus exposure and HLA in healthy donors. Vbeta (60) and Jbeta (13) primers were used in the PCR. Produced via immunoSEQ multiplex PCR; TCRdb's table is partial and in-frame only. The repertoire holds around 120,000 clones, roughly 80% seen once, with roughly 30% in the top ten. Sequencing was carried out using PBMCs. These receptors all come from a man aged 55 to 70 in good health and CMV-seropositive.

There are a few counts of this clone. In DNA form, the CDR3 reads TGTGCCAGCAGCTTGGACGGGGGGGCTGGGAGCAATCAGCCCCAGCATTTT. It specifies CASSLDGGAGSNQPQHF. This sequence joins TRBV5-6 and TRBJ1-5, with D possibly being TRBD1 (6 bases). This CDR3 region has 17 residues. V gave up 0 bases and J gave up 1 base, with 14 bases separating them. The germline gives CDR1 SGHDT, CDR2 YYEEEE.

V gene TRBV19 combines with J gene TRBJ1-6, with 8 bases lining up with TRBD1. Germline CDR1 and CDR2: LNHDA and SQIVND (reference sequence). The CDR3 spans 16 residues. Trimming removed 8 bases from V and 7 bases from J; junction bases left unmatched: 13. As DNA, the CDR3 is TGTGCCAGTGAAACCCGACAGGGGCTGAGCAATTCACCCCTCCACTTT. The encoded protein is CASETRQGLSNSPLHF.